A selection of T cell receptor beta chains follows, all from one sample in a study of T cell responses to AZD1222 COVID-19 vaccine. Profiling relied on immunoSEQ multiplex PCR, and the TCRdb table lists in-frame clones only, not all of them. The table has more than 90,000 clones, approximately 90% seen once. The material sequenced was peripheral blood, taken 28 days after the second AZD1222 dose. The receptors come from an adult who received the AZD1222 COVID-19 vaccine. CDR3s include the opening cysteine and the closing phenylalanine or tryptophan. The D gene is left open where the match is weak. The size field is filled for only some rows; it gives once, few, many or a size class.

>TRBD2|TRBV2|NA|TRBJ2-2
CASARLAVNTGELFF
TGTGCCAGCGCCCGACTAGCGGTGAACACCGGGGAGCTGTTTTTT
>NA|TRBV18|NA|TRBJ2-3
CASSPKLASTDTQYF
TGTGCCAGCTCACCAAAGCTTGCCAGCACAGATACGCAGTATTTT
>NA|TRBV11-3|NA|TRBJ1-2
CASSVGSGGYTF
TGTGCCAGCAGCGTCGGGAGCGGTGGCTACACCTTC
>NA|TRBV7-3|NA|TRBJ2-7
CASSLGGNYEQYF
TGTGCCAGCAGCTTAGGAGGAAACTACGAGCAGTACTTC
>NA|TRBV7-2|NA|TRBJ2-7
CASSYTGLDSYEQYF
TGTGCCAGCAGCTACACGGGACTGGATTCCTACGAGCAGTACTTC
>NA|TRBV14|NA|TRBJ2-7
CASSQGSPYEQYF
TGTGCCAGCAGCCAAGGGAGTCCCTACGAGCAGTACTTC
>TRBD1|TRBV11-3|NA|TRBJ1-2
CASSPGQGRGYGYTF
TGTGCCAGCAGCCCCGGACAGGGGCGCGGCTATGGCTACACCTTC
>NA|TRBV4-3|NA|TRBJ1-3
CASSQGPLGGNTIYF
TGCGCCAGCAGCCAAGGCCCTTTGGGAGGAAACACCATATATTTT
>TRBD1|TRBV6-2/TRBV6-3|NA|TRBJ2-7
CASSSRDRGLYEQYF
TGTGCCAGCAGTAGCCGGGACAGGGGGCTCTACGAGCAGTACTTC
>NA|TRBV19|NA|TRBJ2-1
CASSIDFLQSYNEQFF
TGTGCCAGTAGTATAGATTTTTTACAGTCTTACAATGAGCAGTTCTTC
>NA|TRBV29-1|NA|TRBJ1-1
CSARKDMNTEAFF
TGCAGCGCCAGGAAGGATATGAACACTGAAGCTTTCTTT
>TRBD1|TRBV27|NA|TRBJ2-7
CASSLMRQGYEQYF
TGTGCCAGCAGTTTAATGAGACAGGGCTACGAGCAGTACTTC
>NA|TRBV18|NA|TRBJ2-5
CASTIRLQETQYF
TGTGCCAGTACAATACGGCTTCAAGAGACCCAGTACTTC
>NA|TRBV6-2/TRBV6-3|once|TRBJ2-1
CASSLISSYNEQFF
TGTGCCAGCAGTCTCATAAGCTCCTACAATGAGCAGTTCTTC
>NA|TRBV5-8|NA|TRBJ1-5
CASSLLSRGSSNQPQHF
TGTGCCAGCAGCTTGTTAAGTAGGGGATCGAGCAATCAGCCCCAGCATTTT
>NA|TRBV29-1|few|TRBJ1-2
CSVGRTGNYGYTF
TGCAGCGTTGGGAGGACGGGGAACTATGGCTACACCTTC
>NA|TRBV7-8|NA|TRBJ1-2
CASSLVTDNYGYTF
TGTGCCAGCAGCTTAGTCACGGATAACTATGGCTACACCTTC
>TRBD2|TRBV9|NA|TRBJ2-5
CASSGTSGGAETQYF
TGTGCCAGCAGTGGGACTAGCGGGGGGGCGGAGACCCAGTACTTC
>NA|TRBV6-5|NA|TRBJ1-6
CASSHLGENSPLHF
TGTGCCAGCAGTCACCTCGGGGAGAATTCACCCCTCCACTTT
>TRBD1|TRBV29-1|NA|TRBJ1-2
CSVDRGYGYTF
TGCAGCGTCGACAGGGGCTATGGCTACACCTTC
>TRBD2|TRBV5-1|once|TRBJ2-7
CASSPTSGGIYEQYF
TGCGCCAGCAGCCCAACTAGCGGGGGGATTTACGAGCAGTACTTC
>NA|TRBV5-4|NA|TRBJ2-2
CASSLVTGNTGELFF
TGTGCCAGCAGCTTGGTTACAGGGAACACCGGGGAGCTGTTTTTT
>NA|TRBV28|once|TRBJ1-2
CASSLSYGYTF
TGTGCCAGCAGTTTGTCTTATGGCTACACCTTC
>NA|TRBV5-4|NA|TRBJ1-3
CASSLPGSATEGNTIYF
TGTGCCAGCAGCTTGCCCGGCAGTGCAACGGAAGGAAACACCATATATTTT
>NA|TRBV6-5|NA|TRBJ2-7
CASSIGPYEQYF
TGTGCCAGCAGTATCGGCCCCTACGAGCAGTACTTC
>NA|TRBV12-3/TRBV12-4|NA|TRBJ2-7
CASSSMFAHEQYF
TGTGCCAGCAGTTCAATGTTCGCCCACGAGCAGTACTTC
>NA|TRBV2|NA|TRBJ2-3
CASSERTDTQYF
TGTGCCAGTTCAGAGAGGACAGATACGCAGTATTTT
>NA|TRBV5-3|few|TRBJ1-5
CARSLKIGQENQPQHF
TGTGCCAGAAGCTTGAAAATCGGGCAGGAGAATCAGCCCCAGCATTTT
>TRBD1|TRBV2|NA|TRBJ2-7
CASRRDRGPSYEQYF
TGTGCCAGCAGGAGGGACAGGGGGCCCTCCTACGAGCAGTACTTC
>NA|TRBV5-8|NA|TRBJ1-5
CASSLYSNQPQHF
TGTGCCAGCAGCCTTTATAGCAATCAGCCCCAGCATTTT
>TRBD1|TRBV28|NA|TRBJ2-2
CASSFPGTGGTGELFF
TGTGCCAGCAGTTTTCCCGGGACAGGGGGCACCGGGGAGCTGTTTTTT
>NA|TRBV12-3/TRBV12-4|NA|TRBJ2-1
CASSLGSLHEQFF
TGTGCCAGCAGTTTAGGTAGTCTCCATGAGCAGTTCTTC
>NA|TRBV28|NA|TRBJ1-2
CASSFVGYPDNYGYTF
TGTGCCAGCAGTTTCGTAGGGTACCCAGATAACTATGGCTACACCTTC
>NA|TRBV6-1|NA|TRBJ1-3
CASSGTGPPSSGNTIYF
TGTGCCAGCAGTGGAACGGGCCCGCCGAGCTCTGGAAACACCATATATTTT
>TRBD2|TRBV7-8|once|TRBJ2-1
CASSSQRTSNEQFF
TGTGCCAGCAGCTCCCAACGGACTAGCAATGAGCAGTTCTTC
>NA|TRBV4-1|NA|TRBJ1-2
CASSQGLTEDGYTF
TGCGCCAGCAGCCAAGGCCTGACAGAAGATGGCTACACCTTC
>TRBD1|TRBV30|NA|TRBJ2-7
CAWHRGLGSSYEQYF
TGTGCCTGGCACAGGGGGCTAGGGTCCTCCTACGAGCAGTACTTC
>NA|TRBV24-1|few|TRBJ2-1
CATSDPPRGEQFF
TGTGCCACCAGTGACCCCCCACGAGGGGAGCAGTTCTTC
>TRBD1|TRBV29-1|NA|TRBJ1-2
CSGGQGGGYTF
TGCAGCGGGGGACAGGGGGGCGGCTACACCTTC
>NA|TRBV7-6|once|TRBJ1-4
CASSSQLNEKLFF
TGTGCCAGCAGCAGCCAGTTAAATGAAAAACTGTTTTTT
>NA|TRBV5-1|once|TRBJ2-7
CASSLPSGPYEQYF
TGCGCCAGCAGCTTGCCCTCAGGACCCTACGAGCAGTACTTC
>TRBD2|TRBV7-2|NA|TRBJ2-3
CASSSGLAPDTQYF
TGTGCCAGCAGCTCGGGACTAGCACCAGATACGCAGTATTTT
>TRBD1|TRBV7-2|NA|TRBJ2-7
CASSFQGADYEQYF
TGTGCCAGCAGCTTTCAGGGGGCAGACTACGAGCAGTACTTC
>NA|TRBV27|NA|TRBJ1-5
CASSFRPNGMQPQHF
TGTGCCAGCAGTTTCCGGCCGAATGGTATGCAGCCCCAGCATTTT
>TRBD1|TRBV7-2|once|TRBJ1-2
CASSPDRDYGYTF
TGTGCCAGCAGCCCCGACAGGGACTATGGCTACACCTTC
>TRBD1|TRBV11-1|NA|TRBJ1-2
CASSLGGTANYGYTF
TGTGCCAGCAGCTTAGGTGGGACAGCTAACTATGGCTACACCTTC